This TCR beta chain was retrieved from a study of T-cell reconstitution after alpha-beta-depleted transplantation in children. Unique molecular identifiers tagged the TCRbeta library. Using its own MiXCR run on the PCR reads, TCRdb lists one record per CDR3 protein. The sample includes 200,000 to 300,000 distinct CDR3 sequences, 12% seen only once; the top ten take roughly 2.8%. At least ten counts were recorded for this clonotype. Trimming cost V 8 bases and J 2 bases; bases outside gene matches: 2. Germline lookup yields CDR1 SNHLY and CDR2 FYNNEI. The CDR3 sequence is 12 residues long. V usage is TRBV2 and J usage is TRBJ2-7; 8 positions agree with TRBD1. Sample: PBMCs from the stem cell graft donor, taken from the stem cell graft. The sequence came from a human donor who donated a stem cell graft to a child with acute lymphoblastic leukemia. CDR3 protein: CASAGQAYEQYF. DNA of the CDR3: TGTGCCAGCGCGGGACAGGCCTACGAGCAGTACTTC.